Following are 17 T cell receptor beta chains from one sample sequenced in a study of T-cell reconstitution after alpha-beta-depleted transplantation in children. Preparation of the TCRbeta library involved a method that used unique molecular identifiers. TCRdb itself ran the PCR reads through MiXCR, one entry per CDR3 protein. The sample has roughly 340,000 distinct CDR3 sequences; about 17% are singletons. The material was PBMCs, mostly from graft donor cells, obtained 360 days after TCRalphabeta/CD19-depleted stem cell transplant. The receptor source for this set is a male patient between 2 and 10 years old who had a stem cell transplant for acute lymphoblastic leukemia, so the T cells may come from the graft donor.

This sequence joins TRBV7-9 and TRBJ2-1, with a possible D match to TRBD1 (6 bases). V shed 0 bases and J shed 4 bases, with 13 bases lying between them. From germline, CDR1 is SEHNR and CDR2 FQNEAQ (reference sequence). The CDR3 totals 16 residues. In DNA, the CDR3 is TGTGCCAGCAGCTTAGCGCGTGGGACACCATACAATGAGCAGTTCTTC. Translating gives CASSLARGTPYNEQFF.

V usage is TRBV7-8 and J usage is TRBJ2-5; D gene ambiguous. The CDR3 has 13 amino acids. V lost 4 bases and J lost 7, with 13 bases in between. CDR1 and CDR2 from the germline V gene are SGHVS and FQNEAQ. This CDR3 is CASSSVLPGTQYF. The CDR3, as DNA: TGTGCCAGCAGCTCCGTCCTCCCCGGGACCCAGTACTTC.

This clonotype was recorded a few times. CDR3 coding DNA: TGTGCCAGCAGCTTACGGTTCGCGAACACCGGGGAGCTGTTTTTT. Translating gives CASSLRFANTGELFF. The chain links TRBV11-2 to TRBJ2-2; D not certain. Between the trimmed V and J ends, which lost 2 bases and 0 bases, there was a span of 7 bases. The CDR3 sequence is 15 residues long. Germline V gene data show CDR1 as SGHAT and CDR2 as FQNNGV.

The genes are TRBV9 and TRBJ2-1; 10 bases map to TRBD2. The V and J ends lost 4 bases and 9 bases, in that order; junction bases with no gene match: 13. Looked up from germline, CDR1 is SGDLS and CDR2 is YYNGEE. The CDR3 has 16 amino acids. Here the CDR3 DNA reads TGTGCCAGCAGCACTAGTCCGAGCGGGAGGGCCGGTGAGCAGTTCTTC. Translated: CASSTSPSGRAGEQFF. The full variable domain, rest sourced from reference TRBV9 and TRBJ2-1, is DSGVTQTPKHLITATGQRVTLRCSPRSGDLSVYWYQQSLDQGLQFLIQYYNGEERAKGNILERFSAQQFPDLHSELNLSSLELGDSALYFCASSTSPSGRAGEQFFGPGTRLTVL.

Only a few counts were recorded for this clonotype. This rearrangement joins TRBV7-9 to TRBJ2-3; D is ambiguous. V gave up 2 bases and J gave up 5 bases, with 5 bases separating them. This CDR3 region has 12 residues. From germline, CDR1 is SEHNR and CDR2 FQNEAQ (reference sequence). The CDR3 DNA reads as TGTGCCAGCAGCTTATTGGAAGATACGCAGTATTTT. Residues: CASSLLEDTQYF.

The V call is TRBV20-1, the J call TRBJ2-1; possible D gene TRBD2, 6 bases. The length of the CDR3 is 14 residues. Germline V gives CDR1 DFQATT, CDR2 SNEGSKA (reference sequence). With 3 bases removed from V and 9 bases from J, the gap between germline ends came to 18 bases. CDR3 in DNA: TGCAGTGCTAGGAGTGGAGGGCCAAGAACTGAGCAGTTCTTC. Protein product: CSARSGGPRTEQFF.

Concerning this clonotype: The junction shows a germline mismatch at one end, possibly a read error. The J gene is TRBJ2-3, the V gene TRBV2; D is undetermined. Germline V lookup: CDR1 SNHLY, CDR2 FYNNEI. The CDR3 sequence is 9 residues long. The CDR3 spells CASSDRQYF. Here the CDR3 DNA reads TGTGCCAGCAGTGATAGGCAGTATTTT.

The rearrangement links TRBV11-2 to TRBJ2-2; TRBD2 matches at 11 bases. CDR3 length: 17 amino acids. With V trimmed by 2 bases and J by 2 bases, 4 bases remained unmatched. The germline gives CDR1 SGHAT, CDR2 FQNNGV. CDR3 nucleotides: TGTGCCAGCAGCTTACTAGCGGGAGGAATAAACACCGGGGAGCTGTTTTTT. This sequence encodes CASSLLAGGINTGELFF.

This clonotype showed up just a few times. The chain has TRBV12-3 or TRBV12-4 and TRBJ1-1; maybe TRBD1 (6 bases). The CDR3 sequence is 14 residues long. Trimming removed 4 bases at V and 3 bases at J, with 12 bases between. The DNA of the CDR3 is TGTGCCAGCAGTTCCCAGGGGCTTTACACTGAAGCTTTCTTT. As protein: CASSSQGLYTEAFF.

This clonotype was counted between two and nine times. The chain combines TRBV20-1 with TRBJ1-1; D is perhaps TRBD1 (5 bases). Germline V gene data show CDR1 as DFQATT and CDR2 as SNEGSKA (reference sequence). V gave up 5 bases and J gave up 5 bases, with 15 bases separating them. This CDR3 contains 13 residues. CDR3: CSACRDSGTEAFF. The CDR3 coding sequence is TGCAGTGCTTGCAGGGATAGTGGGACTGAAGCTTTCTTT.

The V call is TRBV9, the J call TRBJ2-4, with D possibly called TRBD1 or TRBD2 (5 bases each). The CDR3 covers 15 residues. The germline CDR1 and CDR2 sequences are SGDLS and YYNGEE. V lost 4 bases to trimming and J lost 5 bases, with 16 bases between them. CDR3 sequence: CASSPGGTVENIQYF. CDR3 in DNA: TGTGCCAGCAGCCCCGGTGGGACGGTGGAAAACATTCAGTACTTC.

The table lists this clonotype with many counts. The CDR3 protein is CASSLELGAKNIQYF. CDR3 DNA: TGCGCCAGCAGCTTGGAGCTGGGGGCCAAAAACATTCAGTACTTC. The chain couples TRBV5-1 to TRBJ2-4; D is uncertain. The CDR3 length is 15 residues. The V gene lost 0 bases and the J gene lost 1 base, with 8 bases spanning the gap. Germline values: CDR1 SGHRS, CDR2 YFSETQ. Variable domain in full (rest from reference TRBV5-1 and TRBJ2-4): KAGVTQTPRYLIKTRGQQVTLSCSPISGHRSVSWYQQTPGQGLQFLFEYFSETQRNKGNFPGRFSGRQFSNSRSEMNVSTLELGDSALYLCASSLELGAKNIQYFGAGTRLSVL.

This clonotype was recorded at least ten times. This chain connects TRBV29-1 to TRBJ2-1; 7 bases fit TRBD2. The CDR3 consists of 14 residues. The germline V gene has CDR1 SQVTM and CDR2 ANQGSEA. Losses at the gene ends were 4 bases for V and 9 bases for J; bases not matched to a gene: 12. The CDR3 DNA reads as TGCAGCGTTGGGCCTGGGACTATCGGGACTGAGCAGTTCTTC. Encoded protein: CSVGPGTIGTEQFF.

This clonotype occurred a few times. The J gene is TRBJ2-5, the V gene TRBV7-2, with D perhaps TRBD1 (6 bases). V shed 4 bases and J shed 5 bases, with 17 bases lying between them. CDR1 SGHTA and CDR2 FQGNSA come from the germline V gene. The CDR3 has 15 amino acids. Here the CDR3 reads CASSSQTGSRETQYF. The CDR3 bases are TGTGCCAGCAGCTCCCAAACAGGGTCTCGGGAGACCCAGTACTTC.

This clonotype was recorded at least ten times. V gene TRBV5-1 combines with J gene TRBJ2-1; D gene unclear. Trimming left V 0 bases short and J 2 bases short, with 6 bases between. The CDR3 has 14 residues. CDR1 is SGHRS, CDR2 YFSETQ, per germline. CDR3 sequence: CASSLARTYNEQFF. CDR3 coding DNA: TGCGCCAGCAGCTTGGCTAGGACCTACAATGAGCAGTTCTTC.

This clonotype was observed a handful of times. J is TRBJ2-3 and V is TRBV12-3 or TRBV12-4, with 12 positions matching TRBD2. Trimming removed 6 bases from V and 4 bases from J; junction bases left unmatched: 8. The CDR3 totals 16 residues. The CDR3 region is CASRSRTSGTADTQYF. For the CDR3, the DNA is TGTGCCAGCAGGAGTCGGACTAGCGGGACGGCAGATACGCAGTATTTT.

With regard to this clonotype: A read error may produce the germline difference seen at one junction end. This chain connects TRBV3-1 to TRBJ2-3; 10 bases align to TRBD1. The V gene's germline CDR1 is LGHDT and CDR2 YNNKEL (reference sequence). The CDR3 is 17 residues long. The CDR3 sequence is CASTQDWTGGPTDTQYF. Written as DNA, the CDR3 is TGTGCCAGCACCCAAGATTGGACAGGGGGTCCCACAGATACGCAGTATTTT.